The 29 T cell receptor beta chains presented below share a single source sample, sequenced in a study of technical replicates of blood from a few donors. The table came from immunoSEQ multiplex PCR; TCRdb's copy has only in-frame clones and leaves some out. The sample has tens of thousands of clones; 92% are singletons. Material for sequencing was T cells isolated from PBMCs. The receptors stem from a human donor in good health.

This clone came up a few times. The gene calls are TRBV7-2 and TRBJ2-7, with D maybe TRBD1 (6 bases). The CDR3 runs to 15 residues. The V gene lost 5 bases and the J gene lost 5 bases, with 19 bases spanning the gap. Germline V gene sequence: CDR1 SGHTA, CDR2 FQGNSA. This chain's CDR3 is CASSVKQGTFHEQYF. The CDR3 DNA sequence: TGTGCCAGCAGCGTTAAACAGGGAACATTCCACGAGCAGTACTTC.

The chain couples TRBV6-5 to TRBJ2-1; 10 bases agree with TRBD2. V was pared by 8 bases and J by 4 bases, with 5 bases of the junction left unmatched. Germline-derived CDR1 and CDR2 are MNHEY and SVGAGI. The length of the CDR3 is 14 residues. CDR3 residues: CASVRTSGYNEQFF. CDR3 nucleotides: TGTGCCAGCGTTCGGACTAGCGGTTACAATGAGCAGTTCTTC.

The J gene is TRBJ1-1, the V gene TRBV11-2; tentative D call: TRBD1 (6 bases). The V end lost 2 bases, the J end lost 6 bases, and 19 bases lay between the germline ends. The CDR3 sequence is 16 residues long. Germline lookup yields CDR1 SGHAT and CDR2 FQNNGV. The CDR3 DNA sequence: TGTGCCAGCAGCTTACATTTCGACCGGGACACCGCTGAAGCTTTCTTT. Amino acids: CASSLHFDRDTAEAFF.

The chain couples TRBV27 to TRBJ1-2; no firm D call. From germline, CDR1 is MNHEY and CDR2 SMNVEV (reference sequence). Trimming left V 8 bases short and J 4 bases short, with 5 bases between. The CDR3 covers 10 residues. The chain's CDR3 is CASWSYGYTF. CDR3 sequence (DNA): TGTGCCAGCTGGAGCTATGGCTACACCTTC.

The V and J genes are TRBV7-6 and TRBJ2-3; TRBD2 agrees at 10 bases. From germline, CDR1 is SGHVS and CDR2 FNYEAQ. Trimming at V came to 1 base and at J to 0 bases, leaving 4 bases not matched to a gene. The CDR3 loop spans 17 amino acids. This CDR3 is CASSLEGLAFSTDTQYF. The CDR3 DNA is TGTGCCAGCAGCTTAGAGGGACTAGCGTTTAGCACAGATACGCAGTATTTT.

This clone was observed a single time. The genes are TRBV6-5 and TRBJ2-3, with a weak D call TRBD2 (5 bases). The CDR3 is 14 residues long. Germline values: CDR1 MNHEY, CDR2 SVGAGI. The V and J ends lost 5 bases and 1 base respectively, with 10 bases between them. CDR3 in DNA: TGTGCCAGCAGTCCGGACTGGCGCACAGATACGCAGTATTTT. Protein sequence: CASSPDWRTDTQYF.

The V and J genes are TRBV6-1 and TRBJ1-1; D may be TRBD1 (5 bases). Germline-derived CDR1 and CDR2 are MNHNS and SASEGT. This CDR3 region has 14 residues. Trimming took off 2 bases at V and 4 bases at J, with 11 bases between the two ends. The CDR3 region has the DNA TGTGCCAGCAGTGAAAGCTGGGGCGGCACTGAAGCTTTCTTT. Protein: CASSESWGGTEAFF.

The chain is built from TRBV30 and TRBJ1-3; D is undetermined. The CDR3 length is 13 residues. CDR1 and CDR2 from the germline V gene are GTSNPN and SVGIG (reference sequence). The V gene lost 4 bases and the J gene lost 4 bases, with 11 bases spanning the gap. The CDR3 DNA is TGTGCCTGGAATATCGGTATCGGAAACACCATATATTTT. Translation: CAWNIGIGNTIYF. The complete variable domain, with remaining parts taken from reference TRBV30 and TRBJ1-3, reads SQTIHQWPATLVQPVGSPLSLECTVEGTSNPNLYWYRQAAGRGLQLLFYSVGIGQISSEVPQNLSASRPQDRQFILSSKKLLLSDSGFYLCAWNIGIGNTIYFGEGSWLTVV.

The chain has TRBV4-3 and TRBJ1-3; possible D gene TRBD1, 5 bases. V gave up 2 bases and J gave up 2 bases, with 10 bases separating them. The CDR3 totals 15 residues. CDR1 is LGHNA, CDR2 YSLEER, per germline. CDR3 bases: TGCGCCAGCAGCCAACTGGGGCTAGCTGGAAACACCATATATTTT. Its translation: CASSQLGLAGNTIYF.

The chain is built from TRBV9 and TRBJ1-5; tentatively, D is TRBD1 (5 bases). Trimming shortened V by 0 bases and J by 3 bases, and 16 bases separated the two germline ends. CDR3 length: 17 amino acids. Germline V gene lookup returns CDR1 SGDLS and CDR2 YYNGEE. CDR3 sequence reads: CASSVDRRGEDNQPQHF. In DNA, the CDR3 is TGTGCCAGCAGCGTAGATCGGCGAGGGGAGGACAATCAGCCCCAGCATTTT.

This sequence joins TRBV7-9 and TRBJ2-1, with 9 bases identical to TRBD2. Germline-derived CDR1 and CDR2 are SEHNR and FQNEAQ (reference sequence). The V and J ends lost 7 bases and 2 bases, in that order; junction bases with no gene match: 9. CDR3 length: 16 amino acids. The CDR3 region is CASTDSGSRPYNEQFF. The CDR3 DNA is TGTGCCAGCACCGATAGCGGGAGCAGACCCTACAATGAGCAGTTCTTC.

The chain employs TRBV4-2 and TRBJ2-1, with D perhaps TRBD2 (6 bases). The germline V and J ends were trimmed by 0 bases and 0 bases, with 9 bases remaining between them. The CDR3 contains 16 residues. In germline, CDR1 is LGHNA, CDR2 YNFKEQ. The CDR3 region is CASSQEGGNSYNEQFF. The DNA of the CDR3 is TGTGCCAGCAGCCAAGAAGGCGGGAACTCCTACAATGAGCAGTTCTTC.

The rearrangement uses TRBV28 and TRBJ2-5; possibly TRBD2 for D (5 bases). The V gene's germline CDR1 is MDHEN and CDR2 SYDVKM. The ends were cut back, 0 bases at V and 4 bases at J, with 12 bases in the middle. This CDR3 has 15 amino acids. The DNA of the CDR3 is TGTGCCAGCAGTTTATGGCCTAGCCCTAGAGAGACCCAGTACTTC. Protein: CASSLWPSPRETQYF.

The chain couples TRBV27 to TRBJ2-7, with 7 bases matching TRBD1. The CDR3 is made up of 12 amino acids. V shed 5 bases and J 4 bases; nucleotides not matched to a gene: 2. Per the germline V gene, CDR1 is MNHEY and CDR2 is SMNVEV (reference sequence). The CDR3 loop is CASSTTGYEQYF. CDR3 nucleotide sequence: TGTGCCAGCAGTACGACAGGGTACGAGCAGTACTTC.

The chain joins TRBV9 to TRBJ2-7, with unresolved D. Trimming took 0 bases from V and 6 from J, leaving 10 bases between them. The germline V gene has CDR1 SGDLS and CDR2 YYNGEE. There are 13 residues in the CDR3. The CDR3 sequence is CASSVGSSREQYF. DNA for the CDR3: TGTGCCAGCAGCGTAGGGAGTAGCCGCGAGCAGTACTTC.

The chain is built from TRBV19 and TRBJ1-1; D not resolved. V lost 6 bases and J 6 bases, leaving 23 bases between the germline ends. Per germline, CDR1 LNHDA and CDR2 SQIVND (reference sequence). This CDR3 region has 16 residues. The CDR3: CASRTQTETVWAEAFF. CDR3 in DNA: TGTGCCAGTAGGACCCAAACGGAGACCGTTTGGGCTGAAGCTTTCTTT.

The chain uses TRBV27 and TRBJ2-1, with 11 bases fitting TRBD2. This CDR3 region has 15 residues. The germline V gene encodes CDR1 MNHEY and CDR2 SMNVEV (reference sequence). Trimming removed 5 bases from V and 3 bases from J; junction bases left unmatched: 3. Written as DNA, the CDR3 is TGTGCCAGCAGTGTTGGACTAGCGGGCTACAATGAGCAGTTCTTC. This sequence encodes CASSVGLAGYNEQFF.

V is TRBV5-4 and J is TRBJ1-2; the match to TRBD1 covers 8 bases. CDR1 is SGHNT and CDR2 is YYREEE in the germline V gene (reference sequence). The CDR3 loop spans 15 amino acids. V dropped 3 bases and J dropped 2; count of bases not matched to a gene: 6. CDR3 region: CASSSATGGNYGYTF. The DNA for the CDR3 is TGTGCCAGCAGCTCCGCTACAGGGGGGAACTATGGCTACACCTTC.

For the CDR3, the DNA is TGTGCCAGCAGCTTAGGAACAGGAGCATTTTACAATGAGCAGTTCTTC. Its translation is CASSLGTGAFYNEQFF. The chain couples TRBV7-2 to TRBJ2-1, with D possibly matching TRBD1 (5 bases). This CDR3 has 16 residues. Trimming removed 1 base at V and 4 bases at J, with 14 bases between. Germline V gives CDR1 SGHTA, CDR2 FQGNSA.

The V call is TRBV4-1, the J call TRBJ2-7; the D gene is possibly TRBD1 (5 bases). V was pared by 1 base and J by 4 bases, with 14 bases between. The CDR3 runs to 15 residues. Germline CDR1 reads MGHRA; CDR2 reads YSYEKL. The CDR3 region has the DNA TGCGCCAGCAGCCAAGCTATCCAGGGCCAGTACGAGCAGTACTTC. Protein sequence: CASSQAIQGQYEQYF.

V and J are TRBV7-8 and TRBJ1-3; no firm D call. CDR1 SGHVS and CDR2 FQNEAQ come from the germline V gene. V lost 5 bases, J lost 0 bases, and 11 bases lay in between. The CDR3 is 15 amino acids. The CDR3 sequence is CASSPRVRSGNTIYF. In nucleotides, the CDR3 is TGTGCCAGCAGCCCTCGCGTACGCTCTGGAAACACCATATATTTT. The complete variable domain, with remaining parts taken from reference TRBV7-8 and TRBJ1-3, reads GAGVSQSPRYKVAKRGQDVALRCDPISGHVSLFWYQQALGQGPEFLTYFQNEAQLDKSGLPSDRFFAERPEGSVSTLKIQRTQQEDSAVYLCASSPRVRSGNTIYFGEGSWLTVV.

The V gene is TRBV6-5, the J gene TRBJ1-2, with D perhaps matching TRBD1 (5 bases). CDR3 length: 14 residues. Trimming removed 5 bases from V and 4 bases from J, with 14 bases in between. Germline V gene data show CDR1 as MNHEY and CDR2 as SVGAGI. The chain's CDR3 is CASSQRTISYGYTF. CDR3 sequence (DNA): TGTGCCAGCAGTCAGAGGACAATATCCTATGGCTACACCTTC.

This chain connects TRBV2 to TRBJ2-3; D is perhaps TRBD1 (6 bases). This CDR3 is 15 amino acids long. CDR1 SNHLY and CDR2 FYNNEI come from the germline V gene. The ends were cut back, 6 bases at V and 2 bases at J, with 15 bases in the middle. CDR3: CASRSQGFYTDTQYF. Here the CDR3 DNA reads TGTGCCAGCAGATCACAGGGATTTTACACAGATACGCAGTATTTT.

The chain couples TRBV5-6 to TRBJ2-7; D unresolved. Germline values: CDR1 SGHDT, CDR2 YYEEEE. The CDR3 spans 13 residues. The V end was cut by 1 base, the J end by 1 base, with 6 bases between. DNA for the CDR3: TGTGCCAGCAGCTTGACAATATCCTACGAGCAGTACTTC. Protein product: CASSLTISYEQYF.

The rearrangement joins TRBV7-2 to TRBJ1-2; D not certain. The germline V gene has CDR1 SGHTA and CDR2 FQGNSA. Trimming removed 3 bases at V and 3 bases at J, with 11 bases between. This CDR3 spans 14 amino acids. As DNA, the CDR3 is TGTGCCAGCAGCTTTACGGGAGAAGACTATGGCTACACCTTC. As protein: CASSFTGEDYGYTF.

The rearrangement links TRBV6-1 to TRBJ1-1; D is uncertain. With 3 bases removed from V and 1 base from J, the gap between germline ends came to 12 bases. The CDR3 length is 15 residues. Germline V gene lookup returns CDR1 MNHNS and CDR2 SASEGT. Here the CDR3 DNA reads TGTGCCAGCAGTGATAGTCGGACTCCGAACACTGAAGCTTTCTTT. This sequence encodes CASSDSRTPNTEAFF.

The chain recombines TRBV5-5 with TRBJ2-7; tentative D call: TRBD2 (6 bases). Germline V gives CDR1 SGHKS, CDR2 YYEKEE (reference sequence). With 5 bases removed from V and 1 base from J, the gap between germline ends came to 16 bases. The CDR3 covers 15 residues. The DNA of the CDR3 is TGTGCCAGCAGTTTCCCGGGACTCGAATCCTACGAGCAGTACTTC. It encodes CASSFPGLESYEQYF.

The J gene is TRBJ1-3, the V gene TRBV7-9; D is uncertain. The CDR3 spans 16 residues. The ends were cut back, 5 bases at V and 6 bases at J, with 20 bases in the middle. Germline CDR1 and CDR2: SEHNR and FQNEAQ (reference sequence). CDR3 loop: CASSLKPLVAANTIYF. Written as DNA, the CDR3 is TGTGCCAGCAGCCTTAAACCTCTAGTAGCTGCAAACACCATATATTTT.

The rearrangement uses TRBV6-5 and TRBJ1-1; no firm D call. CDR3 length equals 15 residues. The ends were cut back, 2 bases at V and 4 bases at J, with 14 bases in the middle. Per the germline V gene, CDR1 is MNHEY and CDR2 is SVGAGI. For the CDR3, the DNA is TGTGCCAGCAGTTACCGAAGGGAGTTGGTCACTGAAGCTTTCTTT. Protein product: CASSYRRELVTEAFF.